This entry lists 25 T cell receptor beta chains sequenced from one sample in a study of CXCR3-negative and CXCR3-positive naive CD8 T cells. General observations from the study: The TRB CDR3s that CXCR3-positive naive cells carried were more hydrophobic than those of CXCR3-negative naive cells.

For these TCRs, the target antigens are not known. UMI-labeled 5' RACE TRB cDNA libraries were prepared from the cells. TCRdb reworked the 5' RACE reads into one entry per CDR3 protein, no DNA. The listing records 100,000 to 150,000 distinct CDR3 sequences. The sample was naive CXCR3+ CD8+ T cells from blood. Subset given: CD45RO-CCR7+CD27+CD95- naive CD8+ T cells expressing CXCR3 (TNR3+). Every receptor here comes from a human donor in good health. Some clones in this sample may be carry-over from other donors' samples.

The V call is TRBV28, the J call TRBJ2-7; without DNA, the TCRdb call of TRBD1 cannot be checked. This CDR3 contains 13 residues. CDR1 and CDR2 (germline): MDHEN, SYDVKM. This CDR3 is CASSRGTGFEQYF.

The V call is TRBV4-3, the J call TRBJ1-1. This CDR3 spans 13 amino acids. From germline, CDR1 is LGHNA and CDR2 YSLEER. CDR3: CASSPGDGLEAFF.

This chain connects TRBV7-9 to TRBJ2-7; TCRdb designates TRBD1, a call that cannot be tested without DNA. The germline V gene encodes CDR1 SEHNR and CDR2 FQNEAQ (reference sequence). CDR3 length: 14 residues. The CDR3 reads CASSHTGASYEQYF. The variable domain in full, with the rest retrieved from reference TRBV7-9 and TRBJ2-7, is DTGVSQNPRHKITKRGQNVTFRCDPISEHNRLYWYRQTLGQGPEFLTYFQNEAQLEKSRLLSDRFSAERPKGSFSTLEIQRTEQGDSAMYLCASSHTGASYEQYFGPGTRLTVT.

This chain connects TRBV29-1 to TRBJ2-7; TCRdb picks TRBD1, but there is no DNA to check that call. The CDR3 is 15 amino acids. From germline, CDR1 is SQVTM and CDR2 ANQGSEA. This CDR3 is CSVEEPGQATYEQYF.

The chain combines TRBV6-5 with TRBJ1-6; the D call of TRBD1 rests on TCRdb alone, since no DNA is present to check it. CDR1 is MNHEY and CDR2 is SVGAGI in the germline V gene. The CDR3 is made up of 16 amino acids. The CDR3 is CASSYSNPRANSPLHF.

The V gene is TRBV12-3 or TRBV12-4, the J gene TRBJ1-5; the D gene TCRdb calls, TRBD1, cannot be checked with no DNA. The CDR3 covers 16 residues. CDR3 residues: CASSPSTGNSNQPQHF.

The chain joins TRBV2 to TRBJ2-2; no DNA is available, so the TRBD1 call from TCRdb remains unchecked. This CDR3 is built from 15 residues. The germline gives CDR1 SNHLY, CDR2 FYNNEI. This chain's CDR3 is CASSSGQGWGGELFF. The full variable domain, its missing parts supplied by reference TRBV2 and TRBJ2-2, is EPEVTQTPSHQVTQMGQEVILRCVPISNHLYFYWYRQILGQKVEFLVSFYNNEISEKSEIFDDQFSVERPDGSNFTLKIRSTKLEDSAMYFCASSSGQGWGGELFFGEGSRLTVL.

The J gene is TRBJ2-7, the V gene TRBV28; the TCRdb D gene call, TRBD1, has no DNA to confirm it. This CDR3 has 15 residues. The germline gives CDR1 MDHEN, CDR2 SYDVKM. This chain's CDR3 is CASSLKGSSSYEQYF.

The chain combines TRBV4-1 with TRBJ2-3. Germline CDR1 MGHRA, CDR2 YSYEKL. The length of the CDR3 is 15 residues. CDR3 sequence: CASSHEENPHDTQYF.

V is TRBV27 and J is TRBJ2-1; lacking DNA, the TRBD1 call made by TCRdb goes unchecked. This CDR3 comprises 17 residues. Looked up from germline, CDR1 is MNHEY and CDR2 is SMNVEV (reference sequence). The CDR3 sequence: CASSFLSRGGPGNEQFF.

V is TRBV15 and J is TRBJ2-1. This CDR3 is built from 16 residues. Germline CDR1 and CDR2: LNHNV and YYDKDF (reference sequence). This CDR3 reads CATSRDSGRYYNEQFF.

The V call is TRBV20-1, the J call TRBJ1-5. Germline CDR1 reads DFQATT; CDR2 reads SNEGSKA (reference sequence). The CDR3 totals 13 residues. CDR3 protein: CSARDYGNQPQHF.

The genes are TRBV2 and TRBJ2-5; TCRdb lists TRBD1, though no DNA is available to test this call. The germline CDR1 and CDR2 sequences are SNHLY and FYNNEI. The CDR3 is 14 amino acids. The CDR3 spells CASRTGFVGETQYF.

The rearrangement links TRBV7-3 to TRBJ1-1; the TCRdb D gene call, TRBD1, has no DNA to confirm it. Germline V gives CDR1 SGHTA, CDR2 FQGTGA. There are 14 residues in the CDR3. CDR3 sequence: CASSDQGVEGEAFF. Using reference TRBV7-3 and TRBJ1-1 for the parts outside the CDR3, the full variable domain is GAGVSQTPSNKVTEKGKYVELRCDPISGHTALYWYRQSLGQGPEFLIYFQGTGAADDSGLPNDRFFAVRPEGSVSTLKIQRTERGDSAVYLCASSDQGVEGEAFFGQGTRLTVV.

The chain combines TRBV29-1 with TRBJ2-1. The CDR3 covers 12 residues. The V gene's germline CDR1 is SQVTM and CDR2 ANQGSEA. CDR3 residues: CKWGGMNNEQFF.

This rearrangement joins TRBV10-1 to TRBJ2-7; the D call from TCRdb, TRBD1, cannot be confirmed without DNA. Germline-derived CDR1 and CDR2 are WNHNN and SYGVQD (reference sequence). The CDR3 consists of 14 residues. The chain's CDR3 is CASSESPWGTEQYF.

The chain joins TRBV14 to TRBJ2-7; TCRdb names TRBD1, which stays unverified in the absence of DNA. Germline assignment: CDR1 SGHDN and CDR2 FVKESK. The CDR3 sequence is 15 residues long. The CDR3: CASSQPGQPKYEQYF.

The chain combines TRBV20-1 with TRBJ2-2. CDR1 is DFQATT and CDR2 is SNEGSKA in the germline V gene (reference sequence). The CDR3 is 15 amino acids. The CDR3 region is CSAREVGDNTGELFF.

The chain employs TRBV12-3 or TRBV12-4 and TRBJ2-7. The CDR3 is made up of 12 amino acids. This CDR3 reads CASSLRLAEQYF.

V usage is TRBV11-2 and J usage is TRBJ2-3; TCRdb's D call of TRBD2 is untestable without DNA. CDR1 and CDR2 (germline): SGHAT, FQNNGV. CDR3 length: 17 amino acids. The chain's CDR3 is CASSSGTSGRGTDTQYF.

This chain connects TRBV7-6 to TRBJ2-5; the D call of TRBD1 rests on TCRdb alone, since no DNA is present to check it. The germline gives CDR1 SGHVS, CDR2 FNYEAQ. This CDR3 has 13 amino acids. The CDR3 reads CASSSDTQETQYF.

The V and J genes are TRBV5-1 and TRBJ2-7; TCRdb's assignment of TRBD1 cannot be checked, as there is no DNA. Germline CDR1 SGHRS, CDR2 YFSETQ. This CDR3 is built from 15 residues. The CDR3 protein is CASSSLQGAYYEQYF.

The rearrangement uses TRBV28 and TRBJ2-2; the D call of TRBD2 rests on TCRdb alone, since no DNA is present to check it. Germline V CDR1 and CDR2: MDHEN, SYDVKM. This CDR3 region has 13 residues. The CDR3 reads CASTLGGTGELFF.

The V gene is TRBV7-2, the J gene TRBJ2-1; no DNA is available, so the TRBD2 call from TCRdb remains unchecked. In germline, CDR1 is SGHTA, CDR2 FQGNSA. The CDR3 spans 14 residues. CDR3 residues: CASSFGSGYNEQFF.

The rearrangement links TRBV20-1 to TRBJ2-1; with no DNA, the TCRdb D assignment of TRBD2 cannot be verified. The CDR3 is 14 residues long. The V gene's germline CDR1 is DFQATT and CDR2 SNEGSKA (reference sequence). CDR3 in amino acids: CSAAGLAGSGEQFF.